The count of the clone carrying this T cell receptor beta chain is one. What it recognizes is unknown. This entry belongs to a study of shared clonotypes between healthy human individuals. Study at large: Three plates were used per donor for CD4 naive, three for CD4 memory, two for CD8 naive and one for CD8 memory. General observations from the study: Sharing of clonotypes among donors was expected to vary with sequencing depth.

The assay was immunoSEQ multiplex PCR, and TCRdb's table has in-frame clones only and misses some. The sample yields a few hundred thousand clones, around 97% seen once. Input material: naive CD4+ T cells sorted from blood. The subset is: CD45RA+ positively selected. The sequence came from a woman aged 25 to 45 in good health.

CDR3: CATSFHTGSTEAFF. The CDR3 DNA sequence: TGTGCCACCAGCTTCCACACAGGGTCAACTGAAGCTTTCTTT. The chain recombines TRBV15 with TRBJ1-1; possible D gene TRBD1, 6 bases. V gave up 5 bases and J gave up 5 bases, with 15 bases separating them. The CDR3 is made up of 14 amino acids. Germline values: CDR1 LNHNV, CDR2 YYDKDF (reference sequence). The variable domain in full, completed from reference TRBV15 and TRBJ1-1, reads DAMVIQNPRYQVTQFGKPVTLSCSQTLNHNVMYWYQQKSSQAPKLLFHYYDKDFNNEADTPDNFQSRRPNTSFCFLDIRSPGLGDTAMYLCATSFHTGSTEAFFGQGTRLTVV.